A single sample is the source of the 3 T cell receptor beta chains below, sequenced in a study of T cell responses to AZD1222 COVID-19 vaccine. The method was immunoSEQ multiplex PCR; TCRdb's version includes in-frame clones alone and lacks a portion of them. The repertoire holds roughly 180,000 clones, with 94% as singletons. The source material was peripheral blood, sampled on day 0 of AZD1222 vaccination. All receptors come from an adult in good health.

The chain joins TRBV21-1 to TRBJ2-2; TRBD2 was called by the table and not checked on the DNA. TRBV21-1 is recorded as a pseudogene. This CDR3 has 14 residues. In DNA, the CDR3 is TGTGCCAGCAGCAAACTGGAGGGTACCGGGGAGCTGTTTTTT. This codes for CASSKLEGTGELFF.

The rearrangement links TRBV6-2 or TRBV6-3 to TRBJ1-2, with D uncertain. The CDR3 has 17 amino acids. CDR1 MNHEY and CDR2 SVGEGT come from the germline V gene. The ends were cut back, 0 bases at V and 0 bases at J, with 14 bases in the middle. The CDR3 sequence is CASSYSTRSVANYGYTF. DNA of the CDR3: TGTGCCAGCAGTTACTCGACCAGGAGTGTCGCTAACTATGGCTACACCTTC.

The CDR3 reads CATSEPGTSGRFGELFF. The CDR3, as DNA: TGTGCCACCAGTGAACCCGGGACTAGCGGGAGGTTCGGGGAGCTGTTTTTT. The chain couples TRBV24-1 to TRBJ2-2; 15 bases match TRBD2. Germline assignment: CDR1 KGHDR and CDR2 SFDVKD. The J segment lost 7 bases and the V segment lost 4 bases, leaving 6 bases of the junction unmatched. The CDR3 sequence is 17 residues long.